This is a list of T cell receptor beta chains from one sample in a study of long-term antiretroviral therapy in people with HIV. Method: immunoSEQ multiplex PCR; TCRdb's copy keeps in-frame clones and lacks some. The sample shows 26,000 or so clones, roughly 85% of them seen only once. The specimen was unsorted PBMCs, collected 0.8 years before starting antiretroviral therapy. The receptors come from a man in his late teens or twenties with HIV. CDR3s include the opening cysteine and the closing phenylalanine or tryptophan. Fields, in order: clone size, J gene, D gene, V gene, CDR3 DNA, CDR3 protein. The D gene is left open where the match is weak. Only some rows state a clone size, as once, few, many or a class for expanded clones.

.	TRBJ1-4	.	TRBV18	TGTGCCAGCTCACCACCAGGGTATGGCGAAAAACTGTTTTTT	CASSPPGYGEKLFF
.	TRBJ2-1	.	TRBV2	TGTGCCAGCCTCCCCCGCGATGAGCAGTTCTTC	CASLPRDEQFF
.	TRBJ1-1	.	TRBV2	TGTGCCAGCAGGGGGGGCAACCCTAGCCCCATGAACACTGAAGCTTTCTTT	CASRGGNPSPMNTEAFF
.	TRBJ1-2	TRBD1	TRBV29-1	TGCAGCGCAGAGGACAGGGGCCTCTATGGCTACACCTTC	CSAEDRGLYGYTF
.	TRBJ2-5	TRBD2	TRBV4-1	TGCGCCAGCAGCCAAGGGACTAGCACTAGAGAGACCCAGTACTTC	CASSQGTSTRETQYF
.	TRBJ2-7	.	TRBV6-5	TGTGCCAGCAGTTACACCAAGAGCTCCTACGAGCAGTACTTC	CASSYTKSSYEQYF
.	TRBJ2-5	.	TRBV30	TGTGCCTGGAGTGGAGAGGTCCGCCAAGAGACCCAGTACTTC	CAWSGEVRQETQYF
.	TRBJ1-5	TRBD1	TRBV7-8	TGTGCCAGCAGGCAAGGGACAGGGGGCTATCAGCCCCAGCATTTT	CASRQGTGGYQPQHF
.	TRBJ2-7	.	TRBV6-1	TGTGCCAGCAGTGAACAGGCCGGGAGCTCCTACGAGCAGTACTTC	CASSEQAGSSYEQYF
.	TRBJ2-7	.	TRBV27	TGTGCCAGCAGTTACTACATGGGTACAAGCTACGAGCAGTACTTC	CASSYYMGTSYEQYF
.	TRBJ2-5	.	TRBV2	TGTGCCAGCAGTGGCGACACAGAGACCCAGTACTTC	CASSGDTETQYF
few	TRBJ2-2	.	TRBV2	TGTGCCAGCAGCAAAACAGTTGTAAACACCGGGGAGCTGTTTTTT	CASSKTVVNTGELFF
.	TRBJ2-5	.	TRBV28	TGTGCCAGCAGGGAACCCTCAACCTTAGGGACCCAGTACTTC	CASREPSTLGTQYF
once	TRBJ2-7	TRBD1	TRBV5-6	TGTGCCAGCAGCTTGGCCGGGACAGGGTACTACGAGCAGTACTTC	CASSLAGTGYYEQYF
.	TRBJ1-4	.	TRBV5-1	TGCGCCAGCAGCTTGGGGGGGCGATCTAATGAAAAACTGTTTTTT	CASSLGGRSNEKLFF
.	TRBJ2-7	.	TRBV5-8	TGTGCCAGCAGCTTAAGTGTGGGGAGCTCCTACGAGCAGTACTTC	CASSLSVGSSYEQYF
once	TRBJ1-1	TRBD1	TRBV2	TGTGCCAGCAAGAAGGGGACAGACACTGAAGCTTTCTTT	CASKKGTDTEAFF
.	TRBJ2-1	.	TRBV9	TGTGCCAGCAGCCCCAGCCCGGAGGCAGACAGGTTCTTC	CASSPSPEADRFF
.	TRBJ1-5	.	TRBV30	TGTGCCTGCAACAGGGGCAATCAGCCCCAGCATTTT	CACNRGNQPQHF
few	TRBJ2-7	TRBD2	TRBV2	TGTGCCAGCAGCGGGACTAGCGGGGGGTCCTCCTACGAGCAGTACTTC	CASSGTSGGSSYEQYF
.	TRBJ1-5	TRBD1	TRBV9	TGTGCCAGCAGCCCCGAGGACAGGGCTATGCCCCAGCATTTT	CASSPEDRAMPQHF
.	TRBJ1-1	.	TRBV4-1	TGCGCCAGCAGCCAACCTGGGGTGGGGAACACTGAAGCTTTCTTT	CASSQPGVGNTEAFF
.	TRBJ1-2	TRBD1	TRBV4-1	TGCGCCAGCAGCCAAGTAGACAGGGGTATCTATGGCTACACCTTC	CASSQVDRGIYGYTF
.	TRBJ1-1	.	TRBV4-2	TGTGCCAGCAGCCAATCCACAGAGAACACTGAAGCTTTCTTT	CASSQSTENTEAFF
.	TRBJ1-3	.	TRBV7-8	TGTGCCAGCAGCATCCGGACGGAAACTGGAAACACCATATATTTT	CASSIRTETGNTIYF
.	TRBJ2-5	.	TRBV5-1	TGCGCCAGCAGCTTGGACAGGACCCCGAAGACCCAGTACTTC	CASSLDRTPKTQYF
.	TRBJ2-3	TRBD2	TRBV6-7	TGTGCCAGCAGTAAACTAGCGGGACTTTACCCAGATACGCAGTATTTT	CASSKLAGLYPDTQYF
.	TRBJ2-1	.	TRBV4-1	TGCGCCAGCAGCCAAGCGGTATCTTTGGGCCATGAGCAGTTCTTC	CASSQAVSLGHEQFF
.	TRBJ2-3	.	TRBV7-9	TGTGCCAGCAGCCCTGGACCATCAAATACGCAGTATTTT	CASSPGPSNTQYF
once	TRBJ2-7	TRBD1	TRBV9	TGTGCCAGCAGTCCCGGGACAGGGGCCTTCCCTTGGGACGAGCAGTACTTC	CASSPGTGAFPWDEQYF
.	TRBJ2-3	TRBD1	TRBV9	TGTGCCAGCAGCGTGGGAGGGGACAGGGTTGCTTGGCGCGCTGTCACAGATACGCAGTATTTT	CASSVGGDRVAWRAVTDTQYF
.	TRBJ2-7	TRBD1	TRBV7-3	TGTGCCAGCAGCGAACCGGGACAGGACTACGAGCAGTACTTC	CASSEPGQDYEQYF
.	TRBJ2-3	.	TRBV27	TGTGCCAGCAGCGTTAAGGGGAGCACAGATACGCAGTATTTT	CASSVKGSTDTQYF
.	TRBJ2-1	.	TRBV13	TGTGCCAGCAGCTTAGAGGTCCAAAAAAGGAATGAGCAGTTCTTC	CASSLEVQKRNEQFF
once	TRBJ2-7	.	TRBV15	TGTGCCACCAGCAGAGACGAAGGGGCAACCTACGAGCAGTACTTC	CATSRDEGATYEQYF
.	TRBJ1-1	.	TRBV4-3	TGCGCCAGCAGCCAAGATTCCCGAGGCTCTGAAGCTTTCTTT	CASSQDSRGSEAFF
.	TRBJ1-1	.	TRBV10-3	TGTGCCATCAGTGGCCCCGGGACGAACACTGAAGCTTTCTTT	CAISGPGTNTEAFF
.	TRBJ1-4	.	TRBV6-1	TGTGCCAGCAGTGAAGTCAATCCACAAAAGGAAAAACTGTTTTTT	CASSEVNPQKEKLFF
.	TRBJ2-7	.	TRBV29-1	TGCAGCGTAGTGACAGTTACCGGGCGCGAGCAGTACTTC	CSVVTVTGREQYF
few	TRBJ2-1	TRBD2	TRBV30	TGTGCCTGGAGTTACCTAGCGGGAGCGTACAATGAGCAGTTCTTC	CAWSYLAGAYNEQFF
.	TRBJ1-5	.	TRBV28	TGTGCCAGCAGTTGGGGGTATAGCAATCAGCCCCAGCATTTT	CASSWGYSNQPQHF